Below, 16 T cell receptor beta chains from the same sample are listed, as sequenced in a study of blood T cell repertoires in COVID-19. This table comes from immunoSEQ multiplex PCR, and its TCRdb copy is limited to in-frame clones, with some not included. This sample carries 300,000 to 350,000 clones, approximately 92% of them seen once, and the ten largest clones take 6.5% to 8%. The sequencing input was peripheral blood. The source is a woman in her 30s with COVID-19, enrolled during active disease.

The rearrangement links TRBV16 to TRBJ1-1; a weak D match, TRBD1 (5 bases). V was pared by 1 base and J by 4 bases, with 13 bases between. Germline V gene lookup returns CDR1 KGHSY and CDR2 FQNENV. The CDR3 has 15 residues. The CDR3 coding sequence is TGTGCCAGCAGCCAATATCGGGGGAGGAGCACTGAAGCTTTCTTT. It is translated as CASSQYRGRSTEAFF.

This clone was counted a single time. The genes are TRBV4-3 and TRBJ1-2, with TRBD1 as a possible D gene (5 bases). Germline V gene lookup returns CDR1 LGHNA and CDR2 YSLEER. V lost 1 base and J lost 8, with 14 bases in between. The CDR3 sequence is 14 residues long. CDR3 loop: CASSQVVRGSGYTF. The CDR3 nucleotides are TGCGCCAGCAGCCAAGTCGTTAGGGGAAGCGGCTACACCTTC.

The rearrangement uses TRBV5-1 and TRBJ2-1, with 11 nucleotides matching TRBD2. This CDR3 is built from 15 residues. In germline, CDR1 is SGHRS, CDR2 YFSETQ. J was trimmed by 5 bases and V by 3 bases; bases with no gene match: 4. This CDR3 is CASSYSGRANNEQFF. The CDR3 bases are TGCGCCAGCAGCTATAGCGGGAGGGCGAACAATGAGCAGTTCTTC.

J is TRBJ2-2 and V is TRBV4-2; tentatively, D is TRBD2 (6 bases). This CDR3 spans 17 amino acids. Germline loops: CDR1 LGHNA, CDR2 YNFKEQ. V was pared by 4 bases and J by 4 bases, with 19 bases between. CDR3 residues: CASSRLIGDSATGELFF. In DNA, the CDR3 is TGTGCCAGCAGCCGCTTAATCGGGGACTCAGCCACCGGGGAGCTGTTTTTT.

V and J are TRBV6-5 and TRBJ2-2, with 7 bases lining up with TRBD2. Germline V gene lookup returns CDR1 MNHEY and CDR2 SVGAGI. Losses at the gene ends were 7 bases for V and 2 bases for J; bases not matched to a gene: 4. This CDR3 spans 14 amino acids. CDR3 DNA: TGTGCCAGCACCCTAGCGGCAAACACCGGGGAGCTGTTTTTT. Translating it yields CASTLAANTGELFF.

The CDR3 loop is CASSVYREGETQYF. The CDR3 region has the DNA TGTGCCAGCAGCGTTTACAGGGAGGGGGAGACCCAGTACTTC. The V gene is TRBV7-2, the J gene TRBJ2-5; a possible D gene is TRBD2 (7 bases). Germline V gives CDR1 SGHTA, CDR2 FQGNSA. V dropped 5 bases and J dropped 5 bases, with 15 bases sitting between them. The CDR3 extends over 14 amino acids. Full variable domain (rest looked up from reference TRBV7-2 and TRBJ2-5): GAGVSQSPSNKVTEKGKDVELRCDPISGHTALYWYRQSLGQGLEFLIYFQGNSAPDKSGLPSDRFSAERTGGSVSTLTIQRTQQEDSAVYLCASSVYREGETQYFGPGTRLLVL.

The genes are TRBV28 and TRBJ2-7, with 9 bases lining up with TRBD2. This CDR3 is built from 17 residues. Germline CDR1 MDHEN, CDR2 SYDVKM. V shed 1 base, J shed 6 bases, and the junction held 13 bases outside the gene matches. The chain's CDR3 is CASSLFPPERGAVEQYF. Here the CDR3 DNA reads TGTGCCAGCAGTTTATTCCCCCCGGAGCGGGGGGCGGTCGAGCAGTACTTC.

This clone has a single count. This chain connects TRBV7-9 to TRBJ2-7; D is undetermined. Trimming took off 1 base at V and 2 bases at J, with 9 bases between the two ends. The germline CDR1 and CDR2 sequences are SEHNR and FQNEAQ (reference sequence). This CDR3 is 14 amino acids long. CDR3 protein: CASSLGATAYEQYF. Written as DNA, the CDR3 is TGTGCCAGCAGCTTAGGGGCGACCGCCTACGAGCAGTACTTC.

The chain employs TRBV5-1 and TRBJ1-1; D is unresolved. The CDR3 extends over 15 amino acids. V lost 4 bases to trimming and J lost 2 bases, with 15 bases between them. Germline values: CDR1 SGHRS, CDR2 YFSETQ. Here the CDR3 reads CASSLTPNTNTEAFF. CDR3 bases: TGCGCCAGCAGCCTGACACCCAATACTAACACTGAAGCTTTCTTT.

The chain couples TRBV3-1 (or the pseudogene TRBV3-2) to TRBJ2-7, with 10 nucleotides matching TRBD2. Germline values: CDR1 LGHDT, CDR2 YNNKEL (reference sequence). The CDR3 has 15 amino acids. Losses at the gene ends were 2 bases for V and 9 bases for J; bases not matched to a gene: 10. In nucleotides, the CDR3 is TGTGCCAGCAGCCAAAGCGGGACTAGCGAGACCGTGCAGTACTTC. It encodes CASSQSGTSETVQYF.

The V and J genes are TRBV5-4 and TRBJ2-1; a weak D match, TRBD2 (6 bases). The CDR3 is 13 amino acids. Trimming removed 0 bases at V and 7 bases at J, with 8 bases between. The V gene's germline CDR1 is SGHNT and CDR2 YYREEE (reference sequence). The CDR3 protein is CASSLGTTNEQFF. CDR3 nucleotide sequence: TGTGCCAGCAGCTTGGGGACTACTAATGAGCAGTTCTTC.

The V and J genes are TRBV7-3 and TRBJ2-2, with 8 bases that match TRBD1. In germline, CDR1 is SGHTA, CDR2 FQGTGA. The CDR3 is 19 amino acids. The junction had 15 bases not matched to a gene; V was cut back by 5 bases and J by 1 base. CDR3 coding DNA: TGTGCCAGCAGCGACACCCCCGGGACAGGTACACTGAACACCGGGGAGCTGTTTTTT. This codes for CASSDTPGTGTLNTGELFF.

A single count supports this clone. The V and J genes are TRBV10-2 and TRBJ2-1; TRBD2 aligns across 12 bases. Germline CDR1 is WSHSY and CDR2 is SAAADI. V lost 4 bases, J lost 3 bases, and 1 base stayed unmatched. This CDR3 region has 15 residues. The CDR3 nucleotides are TGCGCCAGCAGTGCACTAGCGGGAGGCTACAATGAGCAGTTCTTC. Translated: CASSALAGGYNEQFF.

The rearrangement uses TRBV6-2 or TRBV6-3 and TRBJ1-5; the match to TRBD1 covers 7 bases. There are 15 residues in the CDR3. In germline, CDR1 is MNHEY, CDR2 SVGEGT. Unmatched junction bases numbered 6, after V lost 2 bases and J lost 5 bases. The CDR3 spells CASSYTGEMDQPQHF. In nucleotides, the CDR3 is TGTGCCAGCAGTTACACAGGGGAGATGGATCAGCCCCAGCATTTT.

The rearrangement links TRBV5-1 to TRBJ2-1; 7 bases are shared with TRBD2. V dropped 3 bases and J dropped 4; count of bases not matched to a gene: 10. Looked up from germline, CDR1 is SGHRS and CDR2 is YFSETQ. There are 16 residues in the CDR3. The CDR3 nucleotides are TGCGCCAGCAGCTCCCCAGCTAGCGGACCTTACAATGAGCAGTTCTTC. It specifies CASSSPASGPYNEQFF.

The V call is TRBV29-1, the J call TRBJ2-7; D is possibly TRBD1 (6 bases). The CDR3 has 12 amino acids. The germline V gene encodes CDR1 SQVTM and CDR2 ANQGSEA. The V and J ends lost 5 bases and 3 bases respectively, with 11 bases between them. The CDR3 DNA reads TGCAGCGTTACGAAGGGGGACTACGAGCAGTACTTC. It translates to CSVTKGDYEQYF.